The clone carrying this TCR beta chain appeared a single time. This entry is derived from a study of blood T cell repertoires in COVID-19. Original handling: How many nucleated cells were present was estimated from reference gene primer amplification. The table came from immunoSEQ multiplex PCR; TCRdb's copy has only in-frame clones and leaves some out. D and trimming were read from the DNA, whereas the V and J calls and clone size are those reported in that table. The data contain fewer than 350,000 clones, 70% to 90% of them singletons. Germline lookup yields CDR1 KGHDR and CDR2 SFDVKD. Trimming removed 4 bases from V and 8 bases from J; junction bases left unmatched: 2. The CDR3 covers 13 residues.

This TCR derives from a young man with active or convalescent COVID-19. The chain links TRBV24-1 to TRBJ2-1; the match to TRBD1 covers 9 bases. The source material was peripheral blood. DNA for the CDR3: TGTGCCACCAGTGACCGACAGGGGGATGAGCAGTTCTTC. Protein: CATSDRQGDEQFF.